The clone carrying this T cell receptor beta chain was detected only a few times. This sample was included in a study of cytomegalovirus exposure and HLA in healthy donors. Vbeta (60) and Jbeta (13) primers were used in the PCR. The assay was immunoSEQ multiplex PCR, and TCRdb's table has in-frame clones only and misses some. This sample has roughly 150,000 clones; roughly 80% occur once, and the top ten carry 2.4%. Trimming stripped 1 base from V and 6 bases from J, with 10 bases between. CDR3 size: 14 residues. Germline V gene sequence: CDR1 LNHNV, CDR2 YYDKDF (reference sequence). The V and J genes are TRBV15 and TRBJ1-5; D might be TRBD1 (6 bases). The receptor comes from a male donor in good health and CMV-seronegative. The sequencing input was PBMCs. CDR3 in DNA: TGTGCCACCAGCAGAGCGACAGGTGGTCAGCCCCAGCATTTT. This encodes CATSRATGGQPQHF.